This TCR beta chain was captured by sequencing in a study of CXCR3-negative and CXCR3-positive naive CD8 T cells. Study summary: Overall TRB read output was 120 million to 150 million, and each library contained about 1.5 +/- 0.3 million reads.

The method, 5' RACE with UMI labels, was used to prepare the TRB cDNA libraries. For each CDR3 protein, TCRdb gives one entry from its re-call of the 5' RACE reads, without DNA. The listing records tens of thousands of distinct CDR3 sequences. For this clonotype: Its antigen is undetermined.

Study-level results: TRB CDR3 hydrophobicity was greater in CXCR3-positive naive cells than in CXCR3-negative naive cells.

Germline CDR1 is MNHEY and CDR2 is SVGEGT. The CDR3 has 14 residues. The sample consisted of naive CXCR3- CD8+ T cells from blood. As to subset: CD45RO-CCR7+CD27+CD95- naive CD8+ T cells lacking CXCR3 (TNR3-). V is TRBV6-2 or TRBV6-3 and J is TRBJ2-5; TCRdb gives TRBD1 as the D gene, but with no DNA this cannot be confirmed. The sequence derives from a human donor in good health. Some clones in this sample may be carry-over from other donors' samples. CDR3: CASSHPGGQETQYF.